This T cell receptor beta chain derives from a study of Ad26.COV2.S vaccination and SARS-CoV-2 variants. Looked up from germline, CDR1 is SEHNR and CDR2 is FQNEAQ (reference sequence). This CDR3 has 14 residues. The trim removed 6 bases at V and 5 bases at J, leaving 6 bases unmatched. Sequencing used immunoSEQ multiplex PCR; TCRdb keeps in-frame clones, though not all of them. The profile shows 450,000 to 550,000 clones, approximately 89% of them singletons. Stated treatment: about 20 received Ad26.COV2.S at low or high dose, single or two shots; several received placebo; per-sample allocation not given. Sampling happened 63 days after the first vaccine or placebo injection.

The sequence was obtained from a person aged 18-60 years who received the Ad26.COV2.S COVID-19 vaccine or a placebo. The sample in question was peripheral blood, obtained in a trial of Ad26.COV2.S vaccine versus placebo. V and J are TRBV7-9 and TRBJ2-7, with 11 bases fitting TRBD2. DNA of the CDR3: TGTGCCAGCAGAATACTAGCGGGGGTCGACGAGCAGTACTTC. Residues: CASRILAGVDEQYF.